Listed below are T cell receptor beta chains from one sample, sequenced in a study of shared clonotypes between healthy human individuals. Some clones are missing from TCRdb's copy, which holds only in-frame ones; the method was immunoSEQ multiplex PCR. The data show roughly 2,500,000 clones, with roughly 93% seen just once and about 0.38% held by the top ten. What was sequenced was naive CD4+ T cells from PBMCs. These receptors came from a young man in good health. Some clones in this sample may be carry-over from other donors' samples. Each CDR3 is given with its conserved first and last residue. The D gene is left open where the match is weak.

TRBD2 | TRBJ2-7 | TRBV11-3 | CASSLGGDAEEQYF | TGTGCCAGCAGCTTGGGGGGGGACGCGGAAGAGCAGTACTTC
TRBD1 | TRBJ2-3 | TRBV5-1 | CASGFVRTGENTDTQYF | TGCGCCAGCGGATTTGTCAGGACAGGGGAAAACACAGATACGCAGTATTTT
- | TRBJ2-5 | TRBV28 | CASNRQLQETQYF | TGTGCCAGCAACCGACAGCTCCAAGAGACCCAGTACTTC
TRBD2 | TRBJ2-7 | TRBV19 | CASSIGASGTFYEQYF | TGTGCCAGTAGTATAGGAGCTAGCGGGACCTTCTACGAGCAGTACTTC
- | TRBJ2-7 | TRBV28 | CASSLLGDSYEQYF | TGTGCCAGCAGTTTATTAGGTGACTCCTACGAGCAGTACTTC
- | TRBJ2-1 | TRBV25-1 | CASSALQGSVNEQFF | TGTGCCAGCAGTGCCCTCCAGGGGTCGGTCAATGAGCAGTTCTTC
TRBD1 | TRBJ2-7 | TRBV18 | CASSPESGQGLEQYF | TGTGCCAGCTCACCAGAATCAGGACAGGGACTCGAGCAGTACTTC
- | TRBJ2-1 | TRBV7-2 | CASSTPVWKAKYNEQFF | TGTGCCAGCAGCACACCGGTCTGGAAAGCGAAGTACAATGAGCAGTTCTTC
TRBD2 | TRBJ2-1 | TRBV4-1 | CASSQPGTRPYNEQFF | TGCGCCAGCAGCCAACCCGGGACTAGACCATACAATGAGCAGTTCTTC
TRBD1 | TRBJ1-2 | TRBV27 | CASSPYEGGIYGYTF | TGTGCCAGCAGCCCCTATGAAGGGGGCATCTATGGCTACACCTTC
- | TRBJ2-1 | TRBV5-1 | CASSLRETYNEQFF | TGCGCCAGCAGCTTGAGGGAAACCTACAATGAGCAGTTCTTC
TRBD1 | TRBJ1-2 | TRBV11-2 | CASSLTSTDRGLSYGYTF | TGTGCCAGCAGCTTAACCTCTACGGACAGGGGGCTGAGCTATGGCTACACCTTC
- | TRBJ2-1 | TRBV20-1 | CSAPNNEQFF | TGCAGTGCTCCGAACAATGAGCAGTTCTTC
TRBD2 | TRBJ2-2 | TRBV29-1 | CSVEGLAWNTGELFF | TGCAGCGTAGAGGGACTAGCGTGGAACACCGGGGAGCTGTTTTTT
TRBD2 | TRBJ2-3 | TRBV27 | CASSRLAGVGGPDTQYF | TGTGCCAGCAGTCGACTAGCGGGAGTGGGGGGGCCAGATACGCAGTATTTT
- | TRBJ1-4 | TRBV9 | CASSAYQGPTTNEKLFF | TGTGCCAGCAGCGCCTACCAGGGCCCTACAACTAATGAAAAACTGTTTTTT
- | TRBJ2-1 | TRBV4-1 | CASSRPGYGLLDEQFF | TGCGCCAGCAGCCGACCAGGGTATGGGTTGCTCGATGAGCAGTTCTTC
- | TRBJ1-4 | TRBV5-1 | CASRGATNEKLFF | TGCGCCAGCAGAGGGGCAACTAATGAAAAACTGTTTTTT
TRBD1 | TRBJ2-5 | TRBV7-3 | CASSSSGTGTETQYF | TGTGCCAGCAGCTCCTCCGGGACAGGGACAGAGACCCAGTACTTC
- | TRBJ2-3 | TRBV28 | CASSLTRAQYF | TGTGCCAGCAGTTTGACTAGGGCGCAGTATTTT
- | TRBJ1-1 | TRBV6-5 | CASSRTVNTEAFF | TGTGCCAGCAGTAGGACAGTGAACACTGAAGCTTTCTTT
TRBD1 | TRBJ1-2 | TRBV29-1 | CSVGTGTGYGYTF | TGCAGCGTCGGCACCGGGACAGGGTATGGCTACACCTTC
- | TRBJ2-3 | TRBV7-2 | CASSHPRPDTQYF | TGTGCCAGCAGCCATCCCAGGCCAGATACGCAGTATTTT
- | TRBJ2-3 | TRBV5-4 | CASSLGGPDTQYF | TGTGCCAGCAGCTTGGGAGGACCGGATACGCAGTATTTT
- | TRBJ1-5 | TRBV7-2 | CASSLGWRGSHNQPQHF | TGTGCCAGCAGCTTAGGGTGGAGGGGTTCACACAATCAGCCCCAGCATTTT